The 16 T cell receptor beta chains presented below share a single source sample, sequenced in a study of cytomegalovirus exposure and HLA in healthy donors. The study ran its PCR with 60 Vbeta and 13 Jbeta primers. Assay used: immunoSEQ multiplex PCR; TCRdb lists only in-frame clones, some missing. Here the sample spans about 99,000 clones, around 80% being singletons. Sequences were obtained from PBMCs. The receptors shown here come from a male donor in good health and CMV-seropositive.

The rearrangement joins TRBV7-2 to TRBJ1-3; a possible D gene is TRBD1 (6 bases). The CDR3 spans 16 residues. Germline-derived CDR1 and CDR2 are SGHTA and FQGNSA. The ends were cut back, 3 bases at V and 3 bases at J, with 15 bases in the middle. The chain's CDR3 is CASSFSGQWYGNTIYF. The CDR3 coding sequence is TGTGCCAGCAGCTTTTCAGGACAGTGGTATGGAAACACCATATATTTT.

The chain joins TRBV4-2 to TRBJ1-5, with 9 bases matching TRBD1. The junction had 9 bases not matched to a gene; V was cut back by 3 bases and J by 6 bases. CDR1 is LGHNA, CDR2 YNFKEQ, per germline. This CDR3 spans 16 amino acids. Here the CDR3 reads CASSHATGGASQPQHF. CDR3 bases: TGTGCCAGCAGCCACGCAACAGGGGGCGCCAGTCAGCCCCAGCATTTT.

The CDR3: CASRGGVETQYF. CDR3 DNA sequence: TGTGCCAGCAGAGGGGGCGTTGAGACCCAGTACTTC. The rearrangement joins TRBV6-1 to TRBJ2-5; TRBD1 matches 7 bases. With V trimmed by 6 bases and J by 5 bases, 3 bases remained unmatched. CDR1 and CDR2 from the germline V gene are MNHNS and SASEGT. The length of the CDR3 is 12 residues.

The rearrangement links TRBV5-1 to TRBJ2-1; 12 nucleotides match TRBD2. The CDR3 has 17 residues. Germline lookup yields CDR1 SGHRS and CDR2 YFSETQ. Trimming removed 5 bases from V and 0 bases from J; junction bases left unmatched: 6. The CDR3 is CASRKTSGGSSYNEQFF. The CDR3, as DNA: TGCGCCAGCAGAAAGACTAGCGGGGGTTCCTCCTACAATGAGCAGTTCTTC.

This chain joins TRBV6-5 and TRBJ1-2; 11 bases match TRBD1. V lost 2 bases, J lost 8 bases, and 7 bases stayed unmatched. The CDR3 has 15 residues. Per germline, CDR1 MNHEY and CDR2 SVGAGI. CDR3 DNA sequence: TGTGCCAGCAGTTACGGGGACAGGGGGGTAGAGGGCTACACCTTC. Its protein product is CASSYGDRGVEGYTF.

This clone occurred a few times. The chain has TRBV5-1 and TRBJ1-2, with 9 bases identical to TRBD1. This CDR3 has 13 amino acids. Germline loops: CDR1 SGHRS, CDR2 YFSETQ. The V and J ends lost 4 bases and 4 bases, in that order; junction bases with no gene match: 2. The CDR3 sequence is CASSIQGAYGYTF. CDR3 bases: TGCGCCAGCAGCATACAGGGGGCCTATGGCTACACCTTC.

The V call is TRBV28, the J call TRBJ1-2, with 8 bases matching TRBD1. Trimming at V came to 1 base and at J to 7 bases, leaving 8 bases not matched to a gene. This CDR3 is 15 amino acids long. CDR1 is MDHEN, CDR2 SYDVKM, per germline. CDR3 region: CASSLSPGGGGGYTF. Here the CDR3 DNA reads TGTGCCAGCAGTTTATCTCCAGGGGGCGGTGGTGGCTACACCTTC.

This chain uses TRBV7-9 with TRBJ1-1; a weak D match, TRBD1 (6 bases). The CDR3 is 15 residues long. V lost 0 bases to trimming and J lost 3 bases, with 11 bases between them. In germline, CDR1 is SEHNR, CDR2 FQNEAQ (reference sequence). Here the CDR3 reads CASSLAAGVDTEAFF. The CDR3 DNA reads TGTGCCAGCAGCTTAGCGGCAGGGGTGGACACTGAAGCTTTCTTT.

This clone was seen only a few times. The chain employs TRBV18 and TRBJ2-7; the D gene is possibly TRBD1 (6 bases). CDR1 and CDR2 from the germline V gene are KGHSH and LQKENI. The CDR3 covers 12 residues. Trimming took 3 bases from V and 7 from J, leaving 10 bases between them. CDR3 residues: CASSPRGLEQYF. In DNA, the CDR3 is TGTGCCAGCTCACCTAGGGGGTTGGAGCAGTACTTC.

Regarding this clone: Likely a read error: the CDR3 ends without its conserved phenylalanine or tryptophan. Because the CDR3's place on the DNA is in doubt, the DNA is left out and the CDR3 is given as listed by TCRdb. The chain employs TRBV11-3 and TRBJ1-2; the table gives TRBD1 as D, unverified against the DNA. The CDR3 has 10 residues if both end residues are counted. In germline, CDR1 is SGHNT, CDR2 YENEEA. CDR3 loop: CASSLRDRGL.

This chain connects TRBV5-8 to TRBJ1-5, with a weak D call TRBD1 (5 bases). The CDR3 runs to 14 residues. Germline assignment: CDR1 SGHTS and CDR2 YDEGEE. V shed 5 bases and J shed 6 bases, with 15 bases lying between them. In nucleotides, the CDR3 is TGTGCCAGCAGTTCCAGGGATCCGGGTCAGCCCCAGCATTTT. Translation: CASSSRDPGQPQHF.

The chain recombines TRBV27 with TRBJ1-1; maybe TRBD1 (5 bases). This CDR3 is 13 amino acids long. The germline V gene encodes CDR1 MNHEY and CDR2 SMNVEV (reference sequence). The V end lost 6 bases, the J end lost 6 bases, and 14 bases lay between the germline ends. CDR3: CASSLLGVAEAFF. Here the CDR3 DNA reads TGTGCCAGCAGCCTCTTAGGGGTCGCTGAAGCTTTCTTT.

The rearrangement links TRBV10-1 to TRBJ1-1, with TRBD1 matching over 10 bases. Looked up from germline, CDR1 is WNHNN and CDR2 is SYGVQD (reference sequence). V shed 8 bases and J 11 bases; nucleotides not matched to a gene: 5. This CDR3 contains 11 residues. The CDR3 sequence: CASSTGGTAFF. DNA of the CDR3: TGCGCCAGCTCGACAGGGGGCACCGCTTTCTTT.

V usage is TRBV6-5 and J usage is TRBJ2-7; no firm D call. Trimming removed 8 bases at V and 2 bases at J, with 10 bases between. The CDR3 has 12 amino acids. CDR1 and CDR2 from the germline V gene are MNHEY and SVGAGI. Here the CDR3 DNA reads TGTGCCAGCGGCGCAGGAACCTACGAGCAGTACTTC. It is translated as CASGAGTYEQYF.

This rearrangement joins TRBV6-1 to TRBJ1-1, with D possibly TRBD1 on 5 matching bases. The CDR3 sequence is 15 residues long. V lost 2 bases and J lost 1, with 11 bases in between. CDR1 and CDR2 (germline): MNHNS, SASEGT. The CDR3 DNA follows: TGTGCCAGCAGTGAAACGCGGGGGTGGAACACTGAAGCTTTCTTT. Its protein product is CASSETRGWNTEAFF.

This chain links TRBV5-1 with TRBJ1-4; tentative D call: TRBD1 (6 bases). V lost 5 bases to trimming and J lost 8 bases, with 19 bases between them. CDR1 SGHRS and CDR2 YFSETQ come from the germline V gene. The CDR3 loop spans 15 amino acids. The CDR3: CASSPGAALGEKLFF. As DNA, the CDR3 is TGCGCCAGCAGTCCAGGGGCGGCCCTCGGGGAAAAACTGTTTTTT.